This entry is about one T cell receptor (beta chain). What it recognizes is unknown. Germline V gives CDR1 DFQATT, CDR2 SNEGSKA (reference sequence). The V and J ends lost 7 bases and 1 base, in that order; junction bases with no gene match: 7. This CDR3 has 14 amino acids. These data are taken from a study of post-analysis software for immune sequencing data. Regarding the study as a whole: Significantly lower normalized Chao1 diversity was found in patients with multiple sclerosis relative to controls. Elevated frequency relative to controls characterized several TRBV segments in patients, TRBV5-6, TRBV5-1 and TRBV20-1 among them.

Tagging with unique molecular identifiers was a feature of the TCR beta cDNA libraries. Between 1 and 10 million T cells gave rise to approximately 520,000 cDNA molecules. TCRdb analysed the PCR reads with MiXCR anew, one entry per CDR3 protein. This sample has roughly 430,000 distinct CDR3 sequences, with less than 40% found just once. The chain employs TRBV20-1 and TRBJ2-3; 8 nucleotides agree with TRBD2. The receptor comes from a girl aged 2-10 years with multiple sclerosis. The sequenced material came from blood. The chain's CDR3 is CSDERGSGTDTQYF. CDR3 in DNA: TGCAGTGATGAGCGGGGGAGCGGCACAGATACGCAGTATTTT.